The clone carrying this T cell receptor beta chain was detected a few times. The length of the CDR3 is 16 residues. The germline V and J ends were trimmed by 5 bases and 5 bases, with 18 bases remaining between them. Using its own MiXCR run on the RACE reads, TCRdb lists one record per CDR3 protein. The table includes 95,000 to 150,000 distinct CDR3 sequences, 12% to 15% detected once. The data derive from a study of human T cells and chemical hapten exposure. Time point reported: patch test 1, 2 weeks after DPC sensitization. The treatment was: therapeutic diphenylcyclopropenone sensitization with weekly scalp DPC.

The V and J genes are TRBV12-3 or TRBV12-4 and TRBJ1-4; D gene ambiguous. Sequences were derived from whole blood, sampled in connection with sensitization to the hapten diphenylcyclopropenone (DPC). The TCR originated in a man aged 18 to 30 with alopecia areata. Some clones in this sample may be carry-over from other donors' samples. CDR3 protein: CASSRPWGKRNEKLFF. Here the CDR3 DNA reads TGTGCCAGCAGTCGGCCGTGGGGAAAACGGAATGAAAAACTGTTTTTT.